The sequence of this TCR beta chain was determined in a study of cytomegalovirus exposure and HLA in healthy donors. For the study at large: The Caucasian-associated ancestry cluster contained 65% to 85% of the 398 genotyped donors.

The PCR used 60 Vbeta and 13 Jbeta primers. The repertoire was sequenced with immunoSEQ multiplex PCR; TCRdb's copy has only in-frame clones and lacks some. In the table there are some 150,000 clones, 60% to 80% of which are singletons. Study-wide results and caveats: In a later analysis, a genetic analysis reported fewer productive-TCR N-insertions in an Asian-associated ancestry cluster than the cohort average. Among the sequence variants, a highly shared cluster was likely an artifact of sequencing. In a later analysis, TCR beta V- and J-gene trimming was associated with a missense DCLRE1C variant.

In regard to this clone: The antigen is undetermined.

This CDR3 contains 16 residues. CDR1 is SGHNT and CDR2 is YYREEE in the germline V gene (reference sequence). J was trimmed by 4 bases and V by 2 bases; bases with no gene match: 7. Sequences were obtained from PBMCs. The receptor was isolated from a woman in her 40s in good health and CMV-seropositive. The V call is TRBV5-4, the J call TRBJ2-2, with TRBD1 identical over 8 bases. The CDR3 spells CASSLIGQGLTGELFF. Here the CDR3 DNA reads TGTGCCAGCAGCTTAATAGGACAGGGCCTCACCGGGGAGCTGTTTTTT.